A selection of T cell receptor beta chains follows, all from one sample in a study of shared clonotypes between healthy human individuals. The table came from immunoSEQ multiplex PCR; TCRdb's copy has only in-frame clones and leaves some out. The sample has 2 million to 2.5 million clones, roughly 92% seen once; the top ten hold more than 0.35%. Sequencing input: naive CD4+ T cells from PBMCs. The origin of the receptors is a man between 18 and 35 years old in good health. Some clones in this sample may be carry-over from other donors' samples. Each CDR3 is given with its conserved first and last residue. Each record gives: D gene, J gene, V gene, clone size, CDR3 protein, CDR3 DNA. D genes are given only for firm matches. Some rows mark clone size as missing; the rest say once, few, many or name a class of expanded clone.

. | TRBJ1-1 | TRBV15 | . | CATSRAGTMNTEAFF | TGTGCCACCAGCAGAGCCGGGACGATGAACACTGAAGCTTTCTTT
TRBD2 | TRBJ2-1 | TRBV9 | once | CASSVTSGSALFF | TGTGCCAGCAGCGTGACTAGCGGGAGCGCCCTGTTCTTC
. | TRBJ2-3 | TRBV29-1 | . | CSVDPLGTQYF | TGCAGCGTCGACCCATTAGGTACGCAGTATTTT
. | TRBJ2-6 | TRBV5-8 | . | CASSLVGLGANVLTF | TGTGCCAGCAGCTTGGTGGGACTTGGGGCCAACGTCCTGACTTTC
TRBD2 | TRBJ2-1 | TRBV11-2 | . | CASSPRGLAVIDEQFF | TGTGCCAGCAGCCCCAGGGGACTAGCGGTTATCGATGAGCAGTTCTTC
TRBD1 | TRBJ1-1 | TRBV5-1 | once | CASSLLGQRGTEAFF | TGCGCCAGCAGCTTGCTGGGACAGCGTGGGACTGAAGCTTTCTTT
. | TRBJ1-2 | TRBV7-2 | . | CASSPPGQRLGYGYTF | TGTGCCAGCAGCCCGCCGGGGCAGCGACTTGGCTATGGCTACACCTTC
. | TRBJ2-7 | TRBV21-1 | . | CASSGPQREFSYEQYF | TGTGCCAGCAGCGGACCTCAGCGGGAGTTCTCCTACGAGCAGTACTTC
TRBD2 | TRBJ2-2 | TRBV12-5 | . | CASGKVRSLADTGELFF | TGTGCTAGTGGCAAAGTACGGTCACTAGCGGATACCGGGGAGCTGTTTTTT
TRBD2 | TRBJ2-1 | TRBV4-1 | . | CASSQARAGVSYNEQFF | TGCGCCAGCAGCCAAGCTCGGGCGGGAGTCAGCTACAATGAGCAGTTCTTC
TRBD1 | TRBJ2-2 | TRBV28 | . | CASSLGGVQGRNTGELFF | TGTGCCAGCAGTTTAGGTGGAGTACAGGGGAGGAACACCGGGGAGCTGTTTTTT
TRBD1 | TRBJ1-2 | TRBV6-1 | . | CASSEYGDRYGYTF | TGTGCCAGCAGTGAATATGGGGACAGGTACGGCTACACCTTC
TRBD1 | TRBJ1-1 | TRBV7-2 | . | CASSLGGTGGTEAFF | TGTGCCAGCAGCTTAGGGGGGACAGGGGGCACTGAAGCTTTCTTT
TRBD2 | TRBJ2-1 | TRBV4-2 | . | CASSTLRGRAYNEQFF | TGTGCCAGCAGCACCCTGCGCGGGAGGGCCTACAATGAGCAGTTCTTC
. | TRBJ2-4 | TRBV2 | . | CASSEALVGIAKNIQYF | TGTGCCAGCAGTGAAGCACTGGTAGGAATAGCCAAAAACATTCAGTACTTC
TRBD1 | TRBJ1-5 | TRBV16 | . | CASSQIPGQRGQHGNQPQHF | TGTGCCAGCAGCCAAATCCCCGGCCAGAGGGGGCAACATGGCAATCAGCCCCAGCATTTT
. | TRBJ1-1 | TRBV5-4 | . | CASSFGDPNTEAFF | TGTGCCAGCAGCTTCGGGGACCCGAACACTGAAGCTTTCTTT
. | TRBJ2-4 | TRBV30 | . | CALSAIAKNIQYF | TGTGCCCTCTCCGCGATAGCCAAAAACATTCAGTACTTC
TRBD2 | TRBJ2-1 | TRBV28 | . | CASSLSGTNFNNEQFF | TGTGCCAGCAGTTTATCAGGGACTAATTTTAACAATGAGCAGTTCTTC
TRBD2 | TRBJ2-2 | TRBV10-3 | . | CAISETSGRASTGELFF | TGTGCCATCAGTGAGACTAGCGGGAGGGCCAGCACCGGGGAGCTGTTTTTT
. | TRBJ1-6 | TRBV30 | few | CAWKGENSPLHF | TGTGCCTGGAAGGGGGAGAATTCACCCCTCCACTTT
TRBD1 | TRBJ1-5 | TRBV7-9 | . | CASSLNRQGGNQPQHF | TGTGCCAGCAGCTTAAACAGACAGGGAGGCAATCAGCCCCAGCATTTT
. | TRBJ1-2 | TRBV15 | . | CATSAPGRYGYTF | TGTGCCACCAGCGCTCCGGGGAGGTATGGCTACACCTTC
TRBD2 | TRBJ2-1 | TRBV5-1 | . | CASSTPGTSGSNEQFF | TGCGCCAGCAGCACTCCCGGGACTAGCGGGAGCAATGAGCAGTTCTTC
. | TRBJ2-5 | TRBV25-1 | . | CAASSGSFGIAETQYF | TGTGCCGCCTCTTCGGGGTCCTTCGGGATAGCAGAGACCCAGTACTTC
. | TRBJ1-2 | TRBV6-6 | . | CASSYGGYYTF | TGTGCCAGCAGTTACGGGGGGTACTACACCTTC
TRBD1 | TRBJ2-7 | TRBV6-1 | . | CASSEGQAYEQYF | TGTGCCAGCAGTGAGGGACAGGCCTACGAGCAGTACTTC
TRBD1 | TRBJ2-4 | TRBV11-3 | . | CASSLGQGAIQYF | TGTGCCAGCAGCTTAGGCCAGGGGGCCATTCAGTACTTC
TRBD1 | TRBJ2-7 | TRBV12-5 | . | CASGKTKGTGDIYEQYF | TGTGCTAGTGGTAAAACTAAGGGGACAGGGGATATCTACGAGCAGTACTTC
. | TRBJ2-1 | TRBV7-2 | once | CASSLYFRGVQSYNEQFF | TGTGCCAGCAGCTTATACTTCAGGGGCGTACAGTCCTACAATGAGCAGTTCTTC
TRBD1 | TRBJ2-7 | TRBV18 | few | CASSRPDRGEQYF | TGTGCCAGCTCACGACCGGACAGGGGCGAGCAGTACTTC
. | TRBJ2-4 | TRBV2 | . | CASRERALGNIQYF | TGTGCCAGCAGAGAGCGAGCTCTGGGAAACATTCAGTACTTC
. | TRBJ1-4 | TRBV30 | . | CAWNGASRNEKLFF | TGTGCCTGGAATGGAGCTAGTAGAAATGAAAAACTGTTTTTT
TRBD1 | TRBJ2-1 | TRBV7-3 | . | CASSLSLGTGGYNEQFF | TGTGCCAGCAGCTTGTCACTTGGGACAGGGGGTTACAATGAGCAGTTCTTC
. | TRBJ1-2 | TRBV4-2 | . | CASSQDVKADYGYTF | TGTGCCAGCAGCCAAGATGTGAAGGCAGACTATGGCTACACCTTC
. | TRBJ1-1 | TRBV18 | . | CASSPNRVWNTEAFF | TGTGCCAGCTCGCCTAACAGGGTGTGGAACACTGAAGCTTTCTTT
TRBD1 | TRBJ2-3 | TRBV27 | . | CASSSHPGGDRAGSRQYF | TGTGCCAGCAGTTCCCATCCAGGCGGGGACAGGGCGGGCTCTAGGCAGTATTTT
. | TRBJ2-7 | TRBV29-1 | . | CSIRVQTSREQYF | TGCAGTATTAGAGTCCAGACGAGCCGCGAGCAGTACTTC
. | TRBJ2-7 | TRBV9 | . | CASSVASGAPFQDEQYF | TGTGCCAGCAGCGTAGCAAGCGGAGCCCCCTTTCAGGACGAGCAGTACTTC
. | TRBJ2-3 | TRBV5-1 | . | CASSWGTSTDTQYF | TGCGCCAGCAGCTGGGGGACTAGCACAGATACGCAGTATTTT
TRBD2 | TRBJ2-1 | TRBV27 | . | CASSLATSGGLYNEQFF | TGTGCCAGCAGTTTGGCGACTAGCGGGGGACTTTACAATGAGCAGTTCTTC
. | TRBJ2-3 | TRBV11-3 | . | CASSGRGTDTQYF | TGTGCCAGCTCCGGGAGAGGAACAGATACGCAGTATTTT
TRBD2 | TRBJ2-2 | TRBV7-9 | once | CASSGTSASSGELFF | TGTGCCAGCAGCGGGACTAGCGCGTCCTCCGGGGAGCTGTTTTTT
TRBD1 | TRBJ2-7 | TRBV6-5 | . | CASRSPGQKYEQYF | TGTGCCAGCAGATCACCGGGACAGAAGTACGAGCAGTACTTC